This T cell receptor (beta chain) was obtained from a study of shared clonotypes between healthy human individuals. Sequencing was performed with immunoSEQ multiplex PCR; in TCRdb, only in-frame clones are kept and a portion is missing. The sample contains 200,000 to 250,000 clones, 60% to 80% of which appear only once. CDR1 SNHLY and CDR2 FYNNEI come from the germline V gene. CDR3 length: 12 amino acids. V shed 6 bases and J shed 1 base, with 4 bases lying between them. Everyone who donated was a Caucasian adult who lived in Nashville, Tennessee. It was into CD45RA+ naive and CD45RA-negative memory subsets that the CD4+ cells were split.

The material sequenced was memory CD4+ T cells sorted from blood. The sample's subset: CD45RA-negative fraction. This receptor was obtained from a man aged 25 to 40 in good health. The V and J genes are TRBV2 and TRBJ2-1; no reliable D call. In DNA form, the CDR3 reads TGTGCCAGCAGCGCATCCTACAATGAGCAGTTCTTC. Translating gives CASSASYNEQFF. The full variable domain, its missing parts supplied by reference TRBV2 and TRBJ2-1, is EPEVTQTPSHQVTQMGQEVILRCVPISNHLYFYWYRQILGQKVEFLVSFYNNEISEKSEIFDDQFSVERPDGSNFTLKIRSTKLEDSAMYFCASSASYNEQFFGPGTRLTVL.